This entry lists 18 T cell receptor beta chains sequenced from one sample in a study of T cells after yellow fever vaccination. TCRdb used MiXCR to reprocess the 5' RACE reads, holding one entry per CDR3 protein. The sample yields a few hundred thousand distinct CDR3 sequences, about 7% seen once. The material was CD4+ T cells sorted from PBMCs, obtained 15 days after the yellow fever booster vaccination. Receptors originate from a man younger than 40 who received the YFV17D yellow fever vaccine.

This clonotype was observed a few times. The chain carries TRBV4-2 and TRBJ2-3, with D hard to call. Trimming left V 1 base short and J 1 base short, with 6 bases between. The germline CDR1 and CDR2 sequences are LGHNA and YNFKEQ. This CDR3 spans 14 amino acids. CDR3 residues: CASSQVGGTDTQYF. Written as DNA, the CDR3 is TGTGCCAGCAGCCAAGTTGGCGGCACAGATACGCAGTATTTT.

A few counts support this clonotype. The chain uses TRBV20-1 and TRBJ1-5; possible D gene TRBD1, 5 bases. V dropped 3 bases and J dropped 1 base, with 7 bases sitting between them. The CDR3 consists of 13 residues. Germline CDR1 is DFQATT and CDR2 is SNEGSKA (reference sequence). This chain's CDR3 is CSASSGSNQPQHF. The DNA for the CDR3 is TGCAGTGCTAGTTCAGGGAGCAATCAGCCCCAGCATTTT.

The chain combines TRBV11-2 with TRBJ2-7; a weak D match, TRBD1 (5 bases). Deletions cut 5 bases from V and 3 bases from J, with 11 bases between. Germline CDR1 and CDR2: SGHAT and FQNNGV. This CDR3 has 13 residues. The CDR3 DNA is TGTGCCAGCAGCACAATACAGGTCTACGAGCAGTACTTC. Protein product: CASSTIQVYEQYF. Full variable domain (rest looked up from reference TRBV11-2 and TRBJ2-7): EAGVAQSPRYKIIEKRQSVAFWCNPISGHATLYWYQQILGQGPKLLIQFQNNGVVDDSQLPKDRFSAERLKGVDSTLKIQPAKLEDSAVYLCASSTIQVYEQYFGPGTRLTVT.

This clonotype was counted a few times. This sequence joins TRBV6-2 or TRBV6-3 and TRBJ2-7; possible D gene TRBD1, 7 bases. There are 14 residues in the CDR3. CDR1 MNHEY and CDR2 SVGEGT come from the germline V gene. With 6 bases removed from V and 0 bases from J, the gap between germline ends came to 12 bases. CDR3 sequence reads: CASRPGGSSYEQYF. The CDR3 DNA follows: TGTGCCAGCAGACCAGGGGGGAGCTCCTACGAGCAGTACTTC.

The sample holds many counts of this clonotype. The V call is TRBV20-1, the J call TRBJ2-3; possible D gene TRBD2, 5 bases. CDR1 and CDR2 from the germline V gene are DFQATT and SNEGSKA (reference sequence). The CDR3 contains 14 residues. Between the trimmed V and J ends, which lost 3 bases and 1 base, there was a span of 11 bases. The chain's CDR3 is CSASQRLGTDTQYF. Here the CDR3 DNA reads TGCAGTGCTAGCCAGCGGTTGGGCACAGATACGCAGTATTTT.

In this sample, this clonotype turned up a few times. The chain couples TRBV10-3 to TRBJ1-1, with 8 bases that match TRBD1. Germline V lookup: CDR1 ENHRY, CDR2 SYGVKD. This CDR3 is 15 amino acids long. V trimming: 0 bases; J trimming: 7 bases; junction bases outside the gene matches: 7. For the CDR3, the DNA is TGTGCCATCAGTGAGTCGAAGGGGACAGGTCGTGAAGCTTTCTTT. Translated: CAISESKGTGREAFF.

This clonotype was observed a few times. The rearrangement joins TRBV5-6 to TRBJ2-7; TRBD1 agrees at 7 bases. Germline V gene lookup returns CDR1 SGHDT and CDR2 YYEEEE. Unmatched junction bases numbered 7, after V lost 5 bases and J lost 2 bases. The CDR3 consists of 14 residues. As DNA, the CDR3 is TGTGCCAGCAGACGGACAGGATACACCTACGAGCAGTACTTC. Translated, it gives CASRRTGYTYEQYF.

Of note for this clonotype: This may be a read error, as it is one base from a much larger clone. The chain links TRBV7-2 to TRBJ2-7, with TRBD2 matching over 9 bases. Germline V lookup: CDR1 SGHTA, CDR2 FQGNSA. The CDR3 loop spans 15 amino acids. The CDR3 nucleotides are TGTGCCAGCAGCTTACTCGCGGGAGGGCTGTACGAGAAGTACTTC. It is translated as CASSLLAGGLYEKYF. Drawing the rest from reference TRBV7-2 and TRBJ2-7, the complete variable domain is GAGVSQSPSNKVTEKGKDVELRCDPISGHTALYWYRQSLGQGLEFLIYFQGNSAPDKSGLPSDRFSAERTGGSVSTLTIQRTQQEDSAVYLCASSLLAGGLYEKYFGPGTRLTVT.

This clonotype was observed a handful of times. The chain links TRBV12-3 or TRBV12-4 to TRBJ2-3; D is unresolved. Trimming pared 3 bases from V and 4 bases from J, leaving 8 bases between. The CDR3 has 13 amino acids. The CDR3 region is CASSFVPPDTQYF. The CDR3 coding sequence is TGTGCCAGCAGTTTCGTACCACCAGATACGCAGTATTTT.

The chain has TRBV20-1 and TRBJ1-5, with 7 bases identical to TRBD1. CDR1 is DFQATT and CDR2 is SNEGSKA in the germline V gene (reference sequence). CDR3 size: 13 residues. V trimming: 5 bases; J trimming: 2 bases; junction bases outside the gene matches: 3. The CDR3 DNA reads TGCAGTGCTCCTGGGACAGGCAATCAGCCCCAGCATTTT. Translation: CSAPGTGNQPQHF.

This clonotype was seen at least ten times. The J gene is TRBJ2-2, the V gene TRBV12-3 or TRBV12-4; tentative D call: TRBD2 (6 bases). The CDR3 runs 17 residues. V lost 5 bases and J 0 bases, leaving 16 bases between the germline ends. For the CDR3, the DNA is TGTGCCAGCAGTGGGGGGTCTGGCGGGGCGAACACCGGGGAGCTGTTTTTT. Translated: CASSGGSGGANTGELFF.

In its sample, this clonotype was seen many times. Here the CDR3 DNA reads TGTGCCAGCCGAAACCAGAACACCGGGGAGCTGTTTTTT. Translation: CASRNQNTGELFF. The J gene is TRBJ2-2, the V gene TRBV28; D is ambiguous. The CDR3 has 13 residues. The V end lost 8 bases, the J end lost 1 base, and 8 bases lay between the germline ends. Per the germline V gene, CDR1 is MDHEN and CDR2 is SYDVKM. Looking up the rest from reference TRBV28 and TRBJ2-2 gives the full variable domain: DVKVTQSSRYLVKRTGEKVFLECVQDMDHENMFWYRQDPGLGLRLIYFSYDVKMKEKGDIPEGYSVSREKKERFSLILESASTNQTSMYLCASRNQNTGELFFGEGSRLTVL.

This clonotype occurred a few times. The chain is built from TRBV20-1 and TRBJ1-5; 8 bases are shared with TRBD1. After removal of 2 bases from V and 11 bases from J, the junction contained 14 bases not matched to a gene. Germline lookup yields CDR1 DFQATT and CDR2 SNEGSKA (reference sequence). The CDR3 has 15 amino acids. The CDR3 bases are TGCAGTGCTAGAATCCCCGGGACAGGCGACGGGGCCCAGCATTTT. The encoded protein is CSARIPGTGDGAQHF.

This clonotype was found many times. The V and J genes are TRBV12-3 or TRBV12-4 and TRBJ2-3; the D gene could be TRBD1 or TRBD2 (6 bases each). Trimming left V 6 bases short and J 8 bases short, with 9 bases between. The CDR3 sequence is 11 residues long. The CDR3 DNA reads as TGTGCCAGCAGCCCGGGGGCTACGCAGTATTTT. Its protein product is CASSPGATQYF.

This clonotype was observed many times. This rearrangement joins TRBV24-1 to TRBJ2-5, with a possible D match to TRBD1 (6 bases). The germline V gene encodes CDR1 KGHDR and CDR2 SFDVKD. The V and J ends lost 4 bases and 1 base respectively, with 9 bases between them. The CDR3 has 14 residues. CDR3: CATSEDSFQETQYF. CDR3 nucleotides: TGTGCCACCAGTGAGGACAGTTTCCAAGAGACCCAGTACTTC.

V and J are TRBV18 and TRBJ1-4; D may be TRBD1 (5 bases). Germline V gene data show CDR1 as KGHSH and CDR2 as LQKENI. Deletions cut 7 bases from V and 6 bases from J, with 15 bases between. There are 14 residues in the CDR3. The CDR3, as DNA: TGTGCCAGCTACCACGGGACTGAGGATGAAAAACTGTTTTTT. This sequence encodes CASYHGTEDEKLFF. The whole variable domain, filled in from reference TRBV18 and TRBJ1-4, reads NAGVMQNPRHLVRRRGQEARLRCSPMKGHSHVYWYRQLPEEGLKFMVYLQKENIIDESGMPKERFSAEFPKEGPSILRIQQVVRGDSAAYFCASYHGTEDEKLFFGSGTQLSVL.

The chain combines TRBV5-5 with TRBJ2-1, with D perhaps matching TRBD1 (6 bases). The CDR3 runs 18 residues. The germline V gene has CDR1 SGHKS and CDR2 YYEKEE (reference sequence). V shed 1 base and J shed 0 bases, with 17 bases lying between them. Written as DNA, the CDR3 is TGTGCCAGCAGCTTGACCCAGGTGGGGGCTAGCTCCTACAATGAGCAGTTCTTC. This translates into CASSLTQVGASSYNEQFF.

This chain connects TRBV14 to TRBJ2-3, with 7 bases aligning to TRBD1. CDR3 length: 16 residues. V shed 4 bases and J 0 bases; nucleotides not matched to a gene: 7. Germline assignment: CDR1 SGHDN and CDR2 FVKESK. CDR3 nucleotides: TGTGCCAGCAGCCGACTGACAGGGAAAAGCACAGATACGCAGTATTTT. Translation: CASSRLTGKSTDTQYF.